The 17 T cell receptor beta chains below were found in one sample sequenced in a study of graft-versus-host responses after intestinal transplantation. Libraries were prepared by immunoSEQ multiplex PCR; TCRdb keeps only in-frame clonotypes and omits some of them. The profile shows around 97,000 clones, just over 90% of them singletons. Their antigen targets remain unknown. Sequencing was performed on unstimulated CD8+ T cells sorted from spleen or lymph node cells, taken before intestinal transplant. These receptors were taken from a human donor who received an intestinal transplant.

V usage is TRBV11-2 and J usage is TRBJ2-2, with D maybe TRBD2 (5 bases). CDR3 length equals 14 residues. Germline V gives CDR1 SGHAT, CDR2 FQNNGV. V gave up 5 bases and J gave up 5 bases, with 12 bases separating them. This CDR3 is CASSPLSGTGELFF. The DNA for the CDR3 is TGTGCCAGCAGCCCCCTATCGGGGACCGGGGAGCTGTTTTTT.

In this sample, this clone turned up a few times. This sample includes further DNA sequences coding for the same CDR3. As DNA, the CDR3 is TGTGCCAGCAGTTTAGCCGGGAGCTCCTACGAGCAGTACTTC. Protein: CASSLAGSSYEQYF. The chain recombines TRBV27 with TRBJ2-7; the D gene is possibly TRBD2 (6 bases). CDR1 and CDR2 (germline): MNHEY, SMNVEV (reference sequence). The CDR3 totals 14 residues. V was pared by 2 bases and J by 0 bases, with 8 bases between.

This clone was counted a single time. The chain combines TRBV5-1 with TRBJ2-1; 8 bases agree with TRBD2. Trimming removed 0 bases from V and 10 bases from J; junction bases left unmatched: 9. Germline lookup yields CDR1 SGHRS and CDR2 YFSETQ. This CDR3 comprises 15 residues. CDR3 in amino acids: CASSLGGTSRPEQFF. As DNA, the CDR3 is TGCGCCAGCAGCTTGGGGGGGACTAGTCGACCCGAGCAGTTCTTC.

This clone has just a few counts. This chain links TRBV19 with TRBJ2-7; D is unresolved. The germline gives CDR1 LNHDA, CDR2 SQIVND (reference sequence). CDR3 length equals 13 residues. V was clipped by 6 bases and J by 5 bases, with 14 bases between them. DNA for the CDR3: TGTGCCAGTAGCCCCGAGGTCGTCCACGAGCAGTACTTC. This translates into CASSPEVVHEQYF.

The rearrangement links TRBV4-1 to TRBJ2-7; tentatively, D is TRBD1 (5 bases). CDR1 is MGHRA and CDR2 is YSYEKL in the germline V gene. The germline V and J ends were trimmed by 0 bases and 5 bases, with 14 bases remaining between them. The CDR3 consists of 15 residues. The CDR3 DNA follows: TGCGCCAGCAGCCAAGAGAGAATCAGGGCGCACGAGCAGTACTTC. This translates into CASSQERIRAHEQYF.

This chain links TRBV5-1 with TRBJ1-3, with a tentative D call TRBD1 (6 bases). Germline V gives CDR1 SGHRS, CDR2 YFSETQ. V lost 1 base and J lost 4, with 9 bases in between. The CDR3 has 14 residues. In nucleotides, the CDR3 is TGCGCCAGCAGCTTGTGGGGGCCCGGAAACACCATATATTTT. Amino acids: CASSLWGPGNTIYF.

V and J are TRBV9 and TRBJ2-3; either TRBD1 or TRBD2 may supply D (6 bases each). Trimming left V 3 bases short and J 4 bases short, with 9 bases between. The CDR3 extends over 13 amino acids. CDR1 is SGDLS and CDR2 is YYNGEE in the germline V gene. The CDR3 DNA sequence: TGTGCCAGCAGCGAGGGGGGTCCAGATACGCAGTATTTT. Translated: CASSEGGPDTQYF.

The chain has TRBV6-5 and TRBJ2-5; the match to TRBD1 covers 9 bases. With 2 bases clipped from V and 1 base from J, the junction kept 5 bases outside the gene matches. Germline lookup yields CDR1 MNHEY and CDR2 SVGAGI. This CDR3 comprises 16 residues. CDR3 DNA sequence: TGTGCCAGCAGTTACGGGGGACAGGGACCCCAAGAGACCCAGTACTTC. This gives the protein CASSYGGQGPQETQYF.

The rearrangement links TRBV11-2 to TRBJ2-5; D is uncertain. There are 16 residues in the CDR3. CDR1 SGHAT and CDR2 FQNNGV come from the germline V gene. Between the trimmed V and J ends, which lost 1 base and 1 base, there was a span of 13 bases. Written as DNA, the CDR3 is TGTGCCAGCAGCTTAGGCAGGCTCGTGGGCCAAGAGACCCAGTACTTC. Its translation: CASSLGRLVGQETQYF.

V usage is TRBV6-1 and J usage is TRBJ1-2; D is perhaps TRBD1 (6 bases). This CDR3 is built from 14 residues. Germline CDR1 is MNHNS and CDR2 is SASEGT. Trimming took 2 bases from V and 4 from J, leaving 11 bases between them. DNA of the CDR3: TGTGCCAGCAGTGAACGAGGGGGTTTCTATGGCTACACCTTC. Translated, it gives CASSERGGFYGYTF.

V usage is TRBV7-6 and J usage is TRBJ1-3; 7 bases map to TRBD1. Trimming cost V 1 base and J 0 bases; bases outside gene matches: 0. The germline gives CDR1 SGHVS, CDR2 FNYEAQ. The CDR3 contains 15 residues. The CDR3 region is CASSLGQGSGNTIYF. The DNA of the CDR3 is TGTGCCAGCAGCTTAGGACAGGGCTCTGGAAACACCATATATTTT.

This chain connects TRBV19 to TRBJ2-7; D unresolved. There are 11 residues in the CDR3. Trimming removed 4 bases from V and 7 bases from J, with 8 bases in between. CDR1 and CDR2 from the germline V gene are LNHDA and SQIVND (reference sequence). CDR3 region: CASSRDAEQYF. Here the CDR3 DNA reads TGTGCCAGTAGTAGGGATGCGGAGCAGTACTTC.

The V call is TRBV28, the J call TRBJ2-7, with D unclear. Germline V gene data show CDR1 as MDHEN and CDR2 as SYDVKM. The V gene lost 5 bases and the J gene lost 4 bases, with 9 bases spanning the gap. The CDR3 extends over 12 amino acids. Here the CDR3 DNA reads TGTGCCAGCAGTCGCGTTGAGTACGAGCAGTACTTC. Amino acids: CASSRVEYEQYF. The whole variable domain, filled in from reference TRBV28 and TRBJ2-7, reads DVKVTQSSRYLVKRTGEKVFLECVQDMDHENMFWYRQDPGLGLRLIYFSYDVKMKEKGDIPEGYSVSREKKERFSLILESASTNQTSMYLCASSRVEYEQYFGPGTRLTVT.

Only one count was recorded for this clone. For the CDR3, the DNA is TGTGCCAGCCGAAGCCCCGGGACACAAGCCTACGAGCAGTACTTC. Translation gives CASRSPGTQAYEQYF. The V and J genes are TRBV2 and TRBJ2-7; tentatively, D is TRBD1 (6 bases). Germline-derived CDR1 and CDR2 are SNHLY and FYNNEI. Trimming removed 8 bases at V and 2 bases at J, with 19 bases between. The CDR3 totals 15 residues.

The rearrangement joins TRBV5-1 to TRBJ2-7; D is perhaps TRBD1 or TRBD2 (5 bases each). The length of the CDR3 is 15 residues. Per the germline V gene, CDR1 is SGHRS and CDR2 is YFSETQ. Trimming took 4 bases from V and 0 from J, leaving 14 bases between them. In nucleotides, the CDR3 is TGCGCCAGCAGCCTAACCTACGGGGCCTCCTACGAGCAGTACTTC. Protein: CASSLTYGASYEQYF.

About this clone: The sample holds other DNA sequences that translate to the same CDR3. V gene TRBV11-2 combines with J gene TRBJ1-1, with no clear D. Trimming removed 0 bases from V and 4 bases from J, with 0 bases in between. The germline gives CDR1 SGHAT, CDR2 FQNNGV. CDR3 length equals 11 residues. The CDR3, as DNA: TGTGCCAGCAGCTTAGACACTGAAGCTTTCTTT. As protein: CASSLDTEAFF.

This chain uses TRBV11-2 with TRBJ2-1, with D perhaps matching TRBD2 (6 bases). V was shortened by 5 bases and J by 4 bases, with 18 bases between the two germline ends. The CDR3 consists of 16 residues. Germline values: CDR1 SGHAT, CDR2 FQNNGV. The CDR3 DNA reads TGTGCCAGCAGCCGGTCGCGGGGCGGGCGTTACAATGAGCAGTTCTTC. It specifies CASSRSRGGRYNEQFF.